Given below is one TCR beta chain in context. This clone's antigen is unknown. There are no base qualities to consult, and no much larger clone falls within one base. The data belong to a study of beta chain features in type 1 diabetes (dated by TCRdb to the late 2010s). With regard to the full study: No differences in mean age, gender distribution, total cell number or subset yield were found between patients and healthy donors. Whereas all 30 or so donors provided naive and central memory subsets, regulatory and stem cell-like memory subsets were isolated from just 8 patients and about eight healthy donors. Across all samples, almost 110 million sorted cells were examined, and cell number per subset correlated strongly with RNA yield. The study compared TCRB repertoires of sorted circulating CD4+ T cell subsets between recently diagnosed type 1 diabetes patients and matched healthy donors.

General study outcomes and caveats: Naive, central memory and regulatory TCRB repertoires appeared to be more alike among patients than among healthy donors. Because cDNA was sequenced instead of genomic DNA, highly expressing activated cells could be over-represented, though the groups showed no difference in activation or CD3 levels. PCR might favor shorter templates, but patient and control samples were amplified and corrected together, so any skew would affect both groups equally. Fewer insertions and more nucleotide deletions at VDJ recombination sites were observed in patients with type 1 diabetes, implying thymic rearrangement abnormalities. In all four CD4+ subsets, TCRB CDR3 length was moderately but significantly shorter in type 1 diabetes patients. HLA sub-analyses involved small numbers of individuals, so any influence of HLA type on TCRB rearrangement remained unresolved.

The entire amount of isolated RNA was reverse transcribed using the High Capacity cDNA Reverse Transcription Kit, so the sequenced TCRB transcripts were expressed ones. Deep immunoSEQ sequencing was performed on naive, central memory and regulatory T cell samples, with an average of approximately 4 million total reads per sample. After sorted cells were lysed in RLT buffer, RNA was extracted with DNase-treated RNeasy Micro or Mini kits, with the choice depending on cell number. To prevent cross-contamination, each cell subset was processed individually, whereas patient and healthy donor samples were processed jointly. The immunoSEQ multiplex PCR was used to amplify TCRB sequences from cDNA, generating 87-bp fragments that spanned the CDR3 region. Sequencing of the amplicons was performed on the Illumina HiSeq platform. Per the authors' processing: Synthetic template baselines were used to correct PCR bias computationally, reads within Hamming distance 2 were collapsed, and singletons that could not be merged were discarded. By aligning reads against IMGT, V, D and J genes, CDR3 length, and insertions or deletions at six rearrangement sites were assigned. Within each subset, clonotype counts were normalized to sorted cell number, and only after that were true diversity and Gini coefficients computed with the tcR R package. The overlap coefficient, calculated on TCRB nucleotide sequences, was used to measure repertoire sharing. As a proxy for the pre-selection repertoire, out-of-frame TCRB sequences from naive cells were analyzed. This is the immuneACCESS table as TCRdb keeps it, with only in-frame sequences that have V and J called. A part of the clones is gone; compared with another copy, unresolved V genes explain less than half, and the rest is unexplained. V, J and clone size were drawn from that table, and D and trimming were deduced from the DNA. For this sample the table gives about 240,000 clones, of which about 14% were detected only once. Approximately 0.018% of the sample is held by the ten biggest clonotypes.

Each donor gave one peripheral blood draw, roughly 120 mL on average, collected into heparinised tubes. A BD FACSAria II and a panel including CD45RO, CCR7, CD25, CD127, CD95 and CD27 were used to sort naive, central memory, regulatory and stem cell-like memory CD4+ T cells. A purity above 95% was achieved for all sorted populations. PBMCs were separated immediately by Lymphoprep density gradient centrifugation and were stained directly, without being cultured. So that batch effects would be minimized, each experiment stained and sorted samples in pairs, pairing one healthy donor with one patient. This TCR was recovered from a young man with type 1 diabetes. Material for sequencing was naive CD4+ T cells from blood. In the paper's terms, the cell subset or site label means: true naive CD4+ T cells.

The CDR3 reads as follows: CASSYSGAGEGQPQHF. At the DNA level, the sequence is TGTGCCAGCAGTTACTCGGGAGCGGGAGAGGGTCAGCCCCAGCATTTT. The chain was built from TRBV6-6 and TRBJ1-5; no D gene call is confident. V lost 0 bases and J lost 6 bases; the stretch between them is 15 bases long. Measured from the cysteine to the phenylalanine, the CDR3 is 16 residues long. Only the CDR3 region is kept as DNA, spanning 48 bases read in frame from base 1. The germline V gene (reference sequence) provides CDR1 MNHNY and CDR2 SVGAGI.